This T cell receptor (beta chain) was captured by sequencing in a study of T cells after posttransplantation cyclophosphamide. Produced via immunoSEQ multiplex PCR; TCRdb's table is partial and in-frame only. Sampling found about 24,000 clones, none seen once. Comments on this clone: Its antigen remains unidentified.

In germline, CDR1 is SGHTA, CDR2 FQGNSA. The CDR3 loop spans 16 amino acids. Trimming cost V 1 base and J 7 bases; bases outside gene matches: 8. Study-level results: Donor CD8+ memory clones often dominated recipient blood repertoires at later times. After PTCy, TRB diversity resembled that of CNI/methotrexate controls. Blood and skin or GI T cell repertoires showed limited TRB overlap.

Sequencing input: PBMCs. The chain employs TRBV7-2 and TRBJ2-1, with 9 bases lining up with TRBD2. The origin of this receptor is a woman aged 60-75 years in good health, CMV-negative, and a related stem cell transplant donor. The chain's CDR3 is CASSLGGSGRGNEQFF. The CDR3 DNA follows: TGTGCCAGCAGCTTAGGCGGTAGCGGGAGAGGGAATGAGCAGTTCTTC.